The next 13 T cell receptor beta chains were all read from a single sample in a study of blood T cell repertoires in COVID-19. Method: immunoSEQ multiplex PCR; TCRdb's copy keeps in-frame clones and lacks some. The data contain some 150,000 clones, around 83% of them seen just once; the ten biggest clones take up roughly 9.8%. What was sequenced was peripheral blood. Receptors originate from a woman aged 50 to 65 with acute or convalescent COVID-19.

The chain has TRBV5-1 and TRBJ1-2, with 10 bases aligning to TRBD1. The germline V gene encodes CDR1 SGHRS and CDR2 YFSETQ. Trimming took 0 bases from V and 6 from J; bases not matched to a gene: 11. This CDR3 has 17 residues. In nucleotides, the CDR3 is TGCGCCAGCAGCTTGGGTAGTAACGACAGGGGGCGAAATGGCTACACCTTC. Translated, it gives CASSLGSNDRGRNGYTF. Drawing the rest from reference TRBV5-1 and TRBJ1-2, the complete variable domain is KAGVTQTPRYLIKTRGQQVTLSCSPISGHRSVSWYQQTPGQGLQFLFEYFSETQRNKGNFPGRFSGRQFSNSRSEMNVSTLELGDSALYLCASSLGSNDRGRNGYTFGSGTRLTVV.

This clone was seen only a few times. The J gene is TRBJ1-6, the V gene TRBV5-1; no firm D call. V lost 4 bases to trimming and J lost 7 bases, with 12 bases between them. Germline-derived CDR1 and CDR2 are SGHRS and YFSETQ. The CDR3 spans 14 residues. In DNA form, the CDR3 reads TGCGCCAGCAGCCTAAAGGAGGGAAATTCACCCCTCCACTTT. Residues: CASSLKEGNSPLHF.

The V call is TRBV7-9, the J call TRBJ2-7, with 7 bases aligning to TRBD2. Germline V gives CDR1 SEHNR, CDR2 FQNEAQ (reference sequence). V shed 11 bases, J shed 2 bases, and the junction held 15 bases outside the gene matches. The length of the CDR3 is 15 residues. The CDR3 DNA sequence: TGTGCCCTGCCCCCGGGGAGGGGCAGAGCCTACGAGCAGTACTTC. Its translation is CALPPGRGRAYEQYF. The whole variable domain, remainder taken from reference TRBV7-9 and TRBJ2-7, is DTGVSQNPRHKITKRGQNVTFRCDPISEHNRLYWYRQTLGQGPEFLTYFQNEAQLEKSRLLSDRFSAERPKGSFSTLEIQRTEQGDSAMYLCALPPGRGRAYEQYFGPGTRLTVT.

The CDR3 spells CASSPPGTSGRANREQYF. The CDR3 region has the DNA TGTGCCAGCTCACCACCAGGGACTAGCGGGAGGGCCAATCGCGAGCAGTACTTC. The genes are TRBV18 and TRBJ2-7; 16 bases agree with TRBD2. Per germline, CDR1 KGHSH and CDR2 LQKENI. The CDR3 loop spans 18 amino acids. The junction had 8 bases not matched to a gene; V was cut back by 0 bases and J by 6 bases. Complete variable domain (other parts from reference TRBV18 and TRBJ2-7): NAGVMQNPRHLVRRRGQEARLRCSPMKGHSHVYWYRQLPEEGLKFMVYLQKENIIDESGMPKERFSAEFPKEGPSILRIQQVVRGDSAAYFCASSPPGTSGRANREQYFGPGTRLTVT.

The rearrangement joins TRBV5-1 to TRBJ2-3; possible D gene TRBD2, 6 bases. From germline, CDR1 is SGHRS and CDR2 YFSETQ. CDR3 size: 17 residues. Trimming removed 0 bases at V and 0 bases at J, with 14 bases between. The CDR3 DNA sequence: TGCGCCAGCAGCTTGGTCCCTACGGGACTTAGCACAGATACGCAGTATTTT. Translated, it gives CASSLVPTGLSTDTQYF.

The chain employs TRBV18 and TRBJ2-3; tentatively, D is TRBD1 (6 bases). CDR1 is KGHSH and CDR2 is LQKENI in the germline V gene. This CDR3 has 14 residues. The V and J ends lost 6 bases and 6 bases respectively, with 16 bases between them. CDR3 sequence reads: CASSPGTQGDTQYF. Written as DNA, the CDR3 is TGTGCCAGCTCTCCCGGGACACAAGGGGATACGCAGTATTTT.

The chain is built from TRBV4-2 and TRBJ2-7; a possible D gene is TRBD2 (5 bases). Germline CDR1 LGHNA, CDR2 YNFKEQ. CDR3 size: 13 residues. Deletions cut 0 bases from V and 6 bases from J, with 9 bases between. The CDR3 protein is CASSQEEDLEQYF. The DNA for the CDR3 is TGTGCCAGCAGCCAAGAGGAGGATCTCGAGCAGTACTTC.

The gene calls are TRBV7-6 and TRBJ1-2; unclear D gene. V shed 5 bases and J shed 2 bases, with 12 bases lying between them. The CDR3 totals 14 residues. The germline V gene encodes CDR1 SGHVS and CDR2 FNYEAQ. Written as DNA, the CDR3 is TGTGCCAGCAGCCCTACAGTGAACAACTATGGCTACACCTTC. It codes for CASSPTVNNYGYTF.

The V call is TRBV6-5, the J call TRBJ2-7; 7 bases are a match to TRBD1. Looked up from germline, CDR1 is MNHEY and CDR2 is SVGAGI. The CDR3 is 15 amino acids. Losses at the gene ends were 0 bases for V and 5 bases for J; bases not matched to a gene: 7. The CDR3 coding sequence is TGTGCCAGCAGTTACTCTTACAGGGGAGTCAACGAGCAGTACTTC. This translates into CASSYSYRGVNEQYF.

The V and J genes are TRBV27 and TRBJ1-3; 10 bases are shared with TRBD1. The V gene's germline CDR1 is MNHEY and CDR2 SMNVEV (reference sequence). There are 15 residues in the CDR3. J was trimmed by 3 bases and V by 5 bases; bases with no gene match: 4. The CDR3 nucleotides read TGTGCCAGCAGTCGGGACAGGGGTAGTGGAAACACCATATATTTT. As protein: CASSRDRGSGNTIYF.

The gene calls are TRBV28 and TRBJ2-7; TRBD1 matches at 7 bases. The germline V gene has CDR1 MDHEN and CDR2 SYDVKM. Trimming took 5 bases from V and 4 from J; bases not matched to a gene: 8. The CDR3 extends over 14 amino acids. CDR3 loop: CASSPRDREYEQYF. The CDR3 DNA is TGTGCCAGCAGTCCTAGGGACAGAGAATACGAGCAGTACTTC.

The J gene is TRBJ2-5, the V gene TRBV3-1 (or the pseudogene TRBV3-2); 12 bases fit TRBD2. Germline V lookup: CDR1 LGHDT, CDR2 YNNKEL (reference sequence). V gave up 0 bases and J gave up 5 bases; unmatched junction bases: 10. The CDR3 spans 18 residues. The CDR3 DNA is TGTGCCAGCAGCCAAGATGGGTCGCTAGCGGGGGGGGATGAGACCCAGTACTTC. It encodes CASSQDGSLAGGDETQYF.

This chain uses TRBV6-6 with TRBJ2-2; 8 bases line up with TRBD2. Germline assignment: CDR1 MNHNY and CDR2 SVGAGI (reference sequence). CDR3 length equals 17 residues. V lost 5 bases and J lost 4; bases outside the gene matches: 12. The CDR3 DNA reads as TGTGCCAGCAGTCACCTAGGATACGGGAGGGCCACCGGGGAGCTGTTTTTT. Translated, it gives CASSHLGYGRATGELFF.